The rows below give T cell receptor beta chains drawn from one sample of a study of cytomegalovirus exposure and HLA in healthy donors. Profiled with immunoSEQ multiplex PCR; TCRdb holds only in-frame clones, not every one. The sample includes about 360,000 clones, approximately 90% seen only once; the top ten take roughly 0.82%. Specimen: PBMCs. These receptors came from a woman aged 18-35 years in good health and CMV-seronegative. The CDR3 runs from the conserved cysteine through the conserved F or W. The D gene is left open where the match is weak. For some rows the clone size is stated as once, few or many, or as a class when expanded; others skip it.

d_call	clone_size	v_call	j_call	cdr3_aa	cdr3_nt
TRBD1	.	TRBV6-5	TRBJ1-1	CASSSGTANTEAFF	TGTGCCAGCAGTTCCGGGACAGCGAACACTGAAGCTTTCTTT
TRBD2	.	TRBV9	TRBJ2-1	CASSRTSYVSYNEQFF	TGTGCCAGCAGCAGGACTAGCTATGTATCCTACAATGAGCAGTTCTTC
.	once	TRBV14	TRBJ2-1	CASSQRYSYNEQFF	TGTGCCAGCAGCCAGCGGTACTCCTACAATGAGCAGTTCTTC
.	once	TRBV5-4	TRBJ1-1	CASSLVEGVNTEAFF	TGTGCCAGCAGCTTGGTTGAGGGAGTGAACACTGAAGCTTTCTTT
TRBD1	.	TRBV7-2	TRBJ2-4	CASSLSRLQGAKNIQYF	TGTGCCAGCAGCTTATCCCGACTACAGGGGGCCAAAAACATTCAGTACTTC
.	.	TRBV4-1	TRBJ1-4	CASSQTGYLNEKLFF	TGCGCCAGCAGCCAGACAGGCTACCTTAATGAAAAACTGTTTTTT
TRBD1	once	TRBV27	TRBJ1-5	CASRPRGQANQPQHF	TGTGCCAGCAGGCCCCGAGGACAGGCCAATCAGCCCCAGCATTTT
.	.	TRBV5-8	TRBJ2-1	CASSLWQGTNEQFF	TGTGCCAGCAGCTTGTGGCAGGGTACTAATGAGCAGTTCTTC
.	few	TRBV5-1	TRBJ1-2	CASSGQTNYGYTF	TGCGCCAGCAGCGGGCAGACTAACTATGGCTACACCTTC
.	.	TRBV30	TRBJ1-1	CAWRRDSQFEAFF	TGTGCCTGGAGGAGAGACAGCCAATTCGAAGCTTTCTTT
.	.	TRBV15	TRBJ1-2	CATSSSRGFGNYGYTF	TGTGCCACCAGCAGTTCAAGGGGCTTCGGGAACTATGGCTACACCTTC
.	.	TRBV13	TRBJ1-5	CASSLGQGKGPQHF	TGTGCCAGCAGCTTAGGACAGGGAAAGGGGCCCCAGCATTTT
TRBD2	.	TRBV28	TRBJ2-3	CASSSRWAGVTDTQYF	TGTGCCAGCAGTTCCCGGTGGGCGGGAGTGACAGATACGCAGTATTTT
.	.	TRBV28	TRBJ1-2	CASSSTGGAYGYTF	TGTGCCAGCAGTTCGACGGGGGGAGCCTATGGCTACACCTTC
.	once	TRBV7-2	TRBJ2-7	CASSGSNEQYF	TGTGCCAGCAGCGGGAGTAACGAGCAGTACTTC
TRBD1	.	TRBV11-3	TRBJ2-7	CASSLGPGQVGRSYEQYF	TGTGCCAGCAGCTTAGGACCGGGACAGGTAGGGAGGTCCTACGAGCAGTACTTC
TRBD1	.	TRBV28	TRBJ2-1	CASSHPGQGGNEQFF	TGTGCCAGCAGTCACCCGGGACAGGGGGGGAATGAGCAGTTCTTC
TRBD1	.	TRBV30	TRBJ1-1	CAWKGIGTENTEAFF	TGTGCCTGGAAAGGGATCGGGACAGAGAACACTGAAGCTTTCTTT
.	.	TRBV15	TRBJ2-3	CATSMGRGISTDTQYF	TGTGCCACCAGCATGGGGAGGGGGATCAGCACAGATACGCAGTATTTT
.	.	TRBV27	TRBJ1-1	CASIAVNTEAFF	TGTGCCAGCATAGCGGTGAACACTGAAGCTTTCTTT
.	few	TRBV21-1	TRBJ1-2	CASSKEERTGVNYGYTF	TGTGCCAGCAGCAAAGAGGAGAGGACAGGGGTTAACTATGGCTACACCTTC
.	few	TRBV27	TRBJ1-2	CASSPGDSQLDGYTF	TGTGCCAGCAGTCCCGGGGACTCTCAACTCGATGGCTACACCTTC
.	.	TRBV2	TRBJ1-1	CASSETLTVNTEAFF	TGTGCCAGCAGTGAAACCTTAACGGTGAACACTGAAGCTTTCTTT
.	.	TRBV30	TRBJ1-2	CAWSGAGSNRRLYGYTF	TGTGCCTGGAGTGGAGCCGGGTCTAACAGGAGACTCTATGGCTACACCTTC
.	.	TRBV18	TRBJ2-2	CASSPGLNTGELFF	TGTGCCAGCTCTCCGGGACTTAACACCGGGGAGCTGTTTTTT
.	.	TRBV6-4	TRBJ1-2	CATQGLYGYTF	TGTGCCACCCAGGGCCTCTATGGCTACACCTTC
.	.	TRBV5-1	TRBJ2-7	CASGGPYEQYF	TGCGCCAGCGGGGGCCCTTACGAGCAGTACTTC
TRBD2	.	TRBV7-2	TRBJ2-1	CASTQGGSSYNEQFF	TGTGCCAGCACCCAAGGCGGGAGCTCCTACAATGAGCAGTTCTTC
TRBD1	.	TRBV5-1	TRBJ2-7	CASSSGTGVNEQYF	TGCGCCAGCAGCTCCGGGACAGGGGTCAACGAGCAGTACTTC
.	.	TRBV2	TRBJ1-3	CASSAGGTRPSGNTIYF	TGTGCCAGCAGTGCTGGCGGGACGAGACCCTCTGGAAACACCATATATTTT
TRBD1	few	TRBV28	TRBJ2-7	CASSGDRAVQYF	TGTGCCAGCAGTGGGGACAGGGCGGTGCAGTACTTC
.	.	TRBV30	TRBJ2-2	CAWRGGLRGMVTREELFF	TGTGCCTGGAGGGGGGGTCTGCGCGGGATGGTAACTAGGGAGGAGCTGTTTTTT
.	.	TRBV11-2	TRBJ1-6	CASSLLSSPLHF	TGTGCCAGCAGCTTATTGAGTTCACCCCTCCACTTT
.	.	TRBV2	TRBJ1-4	CASMGSRGSEKLFF	TGTGCCAGCATGGGGAGTAGGGGGAGTGAAAAACTGTTTTTT
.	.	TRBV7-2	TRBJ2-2	CASSLLVNGELFF	TGTGCCAGCAGCTTACTAGTGAACGGGGAGCTGTTTTTT
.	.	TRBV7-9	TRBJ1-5	CASSLVQVAGVDQPQHF	TGTGCCAGCAGCTTAGTTCAGGTGGCAGGGGTCGATCAGCCCCAGCATTTT
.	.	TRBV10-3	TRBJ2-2	CAISDGSEAGELFF	TGTGCCATCAGTGACGGGAGTGAGGCCGGGGAGCTGTTTTTT
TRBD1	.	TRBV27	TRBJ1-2	CASSLIGTANYGYTF	TGTGCCAGCAGCCTGATCGGGACAGCGAACTATGGCTACACCTTC
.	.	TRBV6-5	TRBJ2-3	CASSYSGLITDTQYF	TGTGCCAGCAGTTACTCTGGACTCATCACAGATACGCAGTATTTT
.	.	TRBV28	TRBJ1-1	CATESGGLNTEAFF	TGTGCCACAGAAAGCGGGGGCCTGAACACTGAAGCTTTCTTT
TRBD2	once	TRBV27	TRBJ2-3	CASSFPTSGRDTQYF	TGTGCCAGCAGTTTCCCCACTAGCGGGAGGGATACGCAGTATTTT
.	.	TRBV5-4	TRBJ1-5	CASSLDGGEGNQPQHF	TGTGCCAGCAGCTTGGACGGGGGAGAGGGCAATCAGCCCCAGCATTTT
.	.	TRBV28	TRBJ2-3	CASSPNFGRATDTQYF	TGTGCCAGCAGTCCGAATTTCGGGCGGGCCACAGATACGCAGTATTTT
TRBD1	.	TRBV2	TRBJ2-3	CASRPQGAWTDTQYF	TGTGCCAGCAGACCTCAGGGGGCTTGGACAGATACGCAGTATTTT
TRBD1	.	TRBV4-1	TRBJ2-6	CASSQGTDRAGANVLTF	TGCGCCAGCAGCCAAGGGACGGACAGGGCTGGGGCCAACGTCCTGACTTTC
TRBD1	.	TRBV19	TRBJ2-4	CASGQGLAKNIQYF	TGTGCCAGCGGACAGGGGCTAGCCAAAAACATTCAGTACTTC
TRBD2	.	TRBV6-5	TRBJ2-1	CASSPGLANYNEQFF	TGTGCCAGCAGCCCGGGACTAGCGAATTACAATGAGCAGTTCTTC
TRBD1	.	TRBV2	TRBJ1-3	CASSKGTGRENTIYF	TGTGCCAGCAGTAAAGGGACAGGGCGTGAAAACACCATATATTTT
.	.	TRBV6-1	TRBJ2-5	CASSADFQETQYF	TGTGCCAGCAGTGCGGACTTCCAAGAGACCCAGTACTTC
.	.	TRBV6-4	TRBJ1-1	CASSETKNTEAFF	TGTGCCAGCAGTGAAACTAAGAACACTGAAGCTTTCTTT
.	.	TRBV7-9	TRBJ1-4	CASSLAGGNEKLFF	TGTGCCAGCAGCTTAGCAGGGGGAAATGAAAAACTGTTTTTT
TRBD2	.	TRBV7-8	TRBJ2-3	CASSLLSSGSTDTQYF	TGTGCCAGCAGCTTATTGTCTAGCGGGAGCACAGATACGCAGTATTTT
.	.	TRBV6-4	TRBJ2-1	CASSDAGAGYNEQFF	TGTGCCAGCAGTGACGCGGGGGCTGGCTACAATGAGCAGTTCTTC
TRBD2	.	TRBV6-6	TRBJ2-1	CASGGPYNEQFF	TGTGCCTCGGGAGGGCCCTACAATGAGCAGTTCTTC